Listed here are 15 T cell receptor beta chains from one sample, sequenced in a study of blood T cell repertoires in COVID-19 (TCRdb year 2020). To prepare the library, the immunoSEQ multiplex PCR assay was applied. Held by TCRdb, this immuneACCESS table contains in-frame sequences only and omits some clones. Under half of the omission traces to an unresolved V gene where checked; the cause of the rest is unknown. The sample table lists approximately 240,000 clones, about four fifths of them with a count of one. The ten top clones hold under 5% of the sample. Sequencing was done on a sample of peripheral blood. Receptors originate from a middle-aged man with acute or convalescent COVID-19.

This chain joins TRBV6-1 and TRBJ1-2, with 7 bases fitting TRBD1. There are 15 residues in the CDR3. In germline, CDR1 is MNHNS, CDR2 SASEGT. After removal of 3 bases from V and 4 bases from J, the junction contained 8 bases not matched to a gene. This CDR3 is CASSEGTAASYGYTF. The CDR3 coding sequence is TGTGCCAGCAGTGAGGGGACAGCCGCCTCCTATGGCTACACCTTC.

This chain uses TRBV4-1 with TRBJ1-5; a possible D gene is TRBD1 (6 bases). This CDR3 has 15 residues. The V gene's germline CDR1 is MGHRA and CDR2 YSYEKL. V shed 0 bases and J shed 7 bases, with 13 bases lying between them. The CDR3 is CASSQDEQGQQPQHF. CDR3 sequence (DNA): TGCGCCAGCAGCCAAGATGAACAGGGTCAACAGCCCCAGCATTTT.

V and J are TRBV20-1 and TRBJ1-5, with 7 bases lining up with TRBD1. V trimming: 3 bases; J trimming: 5 bases; junction bases outside the gene matches: 7. This CDR3 has 14 residues. In germline, CDR1 is DFQATT, CDR2 SNEGSKA (reference sequence). As DNA, the CDR3 is TGCAGTGCTAGTCAAGGACAGGAGGATCAGCCCCAGCATTTT. Translating it yields CSASQGQEDQPQHF.

The chain couples TRBV28 to TRBJ1-4; D may be TRBD1 (6 bases). The germline V gene encodes CDR1 MDHEN and CDR2 SYDVKM. This CDR3 region has 12 residues. V shed 8 bases and J shed 8 bases, with 12 bases lying between them. DNA for the CDR3: TGTGCCAGCGCATCAGGGACAGAAAAACTGTTTTTT. It yields the protein CASASGTEKLFF.

The chain uses TRBV30 and TRBJ1-5; unclear D gene. Germline V gene lookup returns CDR1 GTSNPN and CDR2 SVGIG (reference sequence). V lost 0 bases and J 3 bases, leaving 12 bases between the germline ends. The length of the CDR3 is 15 residues. The CDR3: CAWSVLEKTNQPQHF. CDR3 coding DNA: TGTGCCTGGAGTGTACTAGAGAAAACCAATCAGCCCCAGCATTTT.

DNA of the CDR3: TGTGCCAGCAGCGCGGATCGGGGGACCGGGGAGCTGTTTTTT. This sequence encodes CASSADRGTGELFF. This chain links TRBV9 with TRBJ2-2; D might be TRBD2 (6 bases). This CDR3 comprises 14 residues. V lost 3 bases and J lost 5, with 11 bases in between. Germline CDR1 and CDR2: SGDLS and YYNGEE.

The chain uses TRBV27 and TRBJ1-1, with D possibly TRBD1 on 5 matching bases. The CDR3 sequence is 14 residues long. The V end was cut by 8 bases, the J end by 11 bases, with 24 bases between. Germline CDR1 reads MNHEY; CDR2 reads SMNVEV (reference sequence). In DNA form, the CDR3 reads TGTGCCAGCGGATTCACCCGCCGGGGGTTAGCTGCTTTCTTT. Its protein is CASGFTRRGLAAFF.

This clone has at least ten counts. This CDR3 reads CASSLEGVEQYF. CDR3 in DNA: TGTGCCAGCAGCTTAGAAGGGGTCGAGCAGTACTTC. This rearrangement joins TRBV11-3 to TRBJ2-7, with a tentative D call TRBD1 (5 bases). CDR3 length equals 12 residues. Trimming pared 0 bases from V and 6 bases from J, leaving 6 bases between. CDR1 is SGHNT and CDR2 is YENEEA in the germline V gene.

The CDR3 sequence: CASSPRTGTNMNTEAFF. The CDR3 DNA reads as TGTGCCAGCAGCCCCAGGACAGGGACAAACATGAACACTGAAGCTTTCTTT. The chain carries TRBV5-8 and TRBJ1-1, with 8 bases that match TRBD1. CDR1 and CDR2 (germline): SGHTS, YDEGEE. J gave up 0 bases and V 4 bases, and 11 bases lay outside the gene matches. This CDR3 contains 17 residues.

This clone was seen only once. The V gene is TRBV19, the J gene TRBJ2-7; TRBD2 aligns across 9 bases. The length of the CDR3 is 15 residues. Germline V gene lookup returns CDR1 LNHDA and CDR2 SQIVND (reference sequence). Trimming removed 5 bases from V and 0 bases from J; junction bases left unmatched: 5. CDR3 sequence (DNA): TGTGCCAGTAGTCTGACTAGCGGAAGCTCCTACGAGCAGTACTTC. Protein product: CASSLTSGSSYEQYF. The full variable domain, its missing parts supplied by reference TRBV19 and TRBJ2-7, is DGGITQSPKYLFRKEGQNVTLSCEQNLNHDAMYWYRQDPGQGLRLIYYSQIVNDFQKGDIAEGYSVSREKKESFPLTVTSAQKNPTAFYLCASSLTSGSSYEQYFGPGTRLTVT.

In its sample, this clone was seen a few times. DNA of the CDR3: TGTGCCAGCAGCTACCGGACAGGGAAAGGCTACACCTTC. Amino acids: CASSYRTGKGYTF. The chain links TRBV6-5 to TRBJ1-2; 8 bases match TRBD1. The CDR3 sequence is 13 residues long. Germline V gives CDR1 MNHEY, CDR2 SVGAGI. V lost 6 bases, J lost 8 bases, and 8 bases stayed unmatched.

The rearrangement uses TRBV5-1 and TRBJ2-2; a weak D match, TRBD1 (6 bases). The germline V gene has CDR1 SGHRS and CDR2 YFSETQ. Trimming left V 4 bases short and J 0 bases short, with 13 bases between. The CDR3 length is 16 residues. CDR3 sequence (DNA): TGCGCCAGCAGCCTAAGACAGGCTTCGAACACCGGGGAGCTGTTTTTT. It translates to CASSLRQASNTGELFF.

A single count supports this clone. V usage is TRBV14 and J usage is TRBJ1-1; D unclear. CDR3 length: 13 residues. CDR1 is SGHDN and CDR2 is FVKESK in the germline V gene. With 6 bases removed from V and 1 base from J, the gap between germline ends came to 9 bases. In DNA, the CDR3 is TGTGCCAGCAGTATACAGACGAACACTGAAGCTTTCTTT. Amino acid sequence: CASSIQTNTEAFF.

The chain uses TRBV18 and TRBJ1-2; D perhaps matches TRBD1 (5 bases). The CDR3 contains 14 residues. Germline assignment: CDR1 KGHSH and CDR2 LQKENI. With 3 bases removed from V and 8 bases from J, the gap between germline ends came to 16 bases. The CDR3 DNA reads TGTGCCAGCTCACCGGTGACAGTTCTTGGGGGCTACACCTTC. Its protein product is CASSPVTVLGGYTF.

V and J are TRBV5-1 and TRBJ2-1; the match to TRBD2 covers 10 bases. Germline V gene sequence: CDR1 SGHRS, CDR2 YFSETQ. J lost 9 bases, V lost 4 bases, and 10 bases had no gene match. This CDR3 is 15 amino acids long. The CDR3 protein is CASSPDLAGAVEQFF. The CDR3 nucleotides are TGCGCCAGCAGCCCGGACCTAGCGGGAGCGGTTGAGCAGTTCTTC.